The 23 T cell receptor beta chains presented below share a single source sample, sequenced in a study of blood T cell repertoires in COVID-19 (dated by TCRdb to about 2020). Libraries were constructed by the immunoSEQ multiplex PCR assay. The immuneACCESS repertoire file appears here via TCRdb, limited to in-frame rearrangements. These files lack a portion of the clones; in checked studies, under half of the deficit traces to unresolved V genes, and the cause of the others is not known. For this sample there are about 150,000 clones; 70% to 90% appear just once. The ten largest make up about 4.5% of the sample. The source material was PBMCs or T cells enriched from blood (not recorded which). These receptors came from a man aged 50 to 60 who had recovered from COVID-19.

This chain links TRBV7-9 with TRBJ1-1; D is unclear. Germline values: CDR1 SEHNR, CDR2 FQNEAQ (reference sequence). The length of the CDR3 is 12 residues. V lost 1 base to trimming and J lost 6 bases, with 6 bases between them. CDR3 sequence reads: CASSLGLSEAFF. CDR3 DNA sequence: TGTGCCAGCAGCTTAGGACTATCTGAAGCTTTCTTT.

This chain links TRBV7-6 with TRBJ1-3, with D unresolved. With 4 bases removed from V and 0 bases from J, the gap between germline ends came to 7 bases. CDR3 length equals 14 residues. Germline loops: CDR1 SGHVS, CDR2 FNYEAQ. The CDR3 is CASSSGNSGNTIYF. The CDR3 coding sequence is TGTGCCAGCAGCTCCGGTAACTCTGGAAACACCATATATTTT.

The chain couples TRBV28 to TRBJ1-3; 7 nucleotides line up with TRBD1. V shed 5 bases and J 0 bases; nucleotides not matched to a gene: 7. In germline, CDR1 is MDHEN, CDR2 SYDVKM. The CDR3 runs to 16 residues. The CDR3 bases are TGTGCCAGCAGTATCTCAGGGGGGAACTCTGGAAACACCATATATTTT. Protein: CASSISGGNSGNTIYF.

The chain couples TRBV7-2 to TRBJ2-2; 8 nucleotides agree with TRBD1. V dropped 2 bases and J dropped 4; count of bases not matched to a gene: 6. The CDR3 is 16 amino acids. Germline loops: CDR1 SGHTA, CDR2 FQGNSA. CDR3 nucleotides: TGTGCCAGCAGCTTAAGGTCAGGGGGCGGCACCGGGGAGCTGTTTTTT. Translated: CASSLRSGGGTGELFF.

The V and J genes are TRBV3-1 (or the pseudogene TRBV3-2) and TRBJ1-2; TRBD1 is a possible D gene (5 bases). Per the germline V gene, CDR1 is LGHDT and CDR2 is YNNKEL (reference sequence). Trimming left V 3 bases short and J 7 bases short, with 9 bases between. The CDR3 runs 12 residues. The CDR3 DNA is TGTGCCAGCAGCCATGCGGGGCTTGGCTACACCTTC. This codes for CASSHAGLGYTF.

This chain joins TRBV11-2 and TRBJ1-2, with D tentatively TRBD1 (5 bases). From germline, CDR1 is SGHAT and CDR2 FQNNGV. The length of the CDR3 is 16 residues. Between the trimmed V and J ends, which lost 1 base and 4 bases, there was a span of 16 bases. CDR3 nucleotide sequence: TGTGCCAGCAGCTTAGGTCGCCAGGGTTTTTTCTATGGCTACACCTTC. Translation gives CASSLGRQGFFYGYTF.

The chain couples TRBV4-1 to TRBJ2-2, with 9 positions matching TRBD1. This CDR3 region has 15 residues. J lost 5 bases, V lost 2 bases, and 3 bases had no gene match. Per the germline V gene, CDR1 is MGHRA and CDR2 is YSYEKL. The CDR3 DNA sequence: TGCGCCAGCAGCCAATGGGACAGGGAAACCGGGGAGCTGTTTTTT. It encodes CASSQWDRETGELFF.

This clone came up a few times. V gene TRBV4-3 combines with J gene TRBJ2-2; TRBD1 is a possible D gene (5 bases). V lost 1 base and J 4 bases, leaving 7 bases between the germline ends. Per germline, CDR1 LGHNA and CDR2 YSLEER. The CDR3 totals 14 residues. In nucleotides, the CDR3 is TGCGCCAGCAGCCAAGTTAGGGGCACCGGGGAGCTGTTTTTT. As protein: CASSQVRGTGELFF.

The chain has TRBV5-4 and TRBJ2-5, with TRBD2 matching 10 bases. Trimming cost V 4 bases and J 2 bases; bases outside gene matches: 8. CDR3 length equals 16 residues. Germline V lookup: CDR1 SGHNT, CDR2 YYREEE (reference sequence). The CDR3 is CASSPVAGGLQETQYF. The CDR3 DNA is TGTGCCAGCAGCCCCGTAGCGGGGGGCTTGCAAGAGACCCAGTACTTC. The full variable domain, its missing parts supplied by reference TRBV5-4 and TRBJ2-5, is ETGVTQSPTHLIKTRGQQVTLRCSSQSGHNTVSWYQQALGQGPQFIFQYYREEENGRGNFPPRFSGLQFPNYSSELNVNALELDDSALYLCASSPVAGGLQETQYFGPGTRLLVL.

CDR3 protein: CASRPPGLAGNEQFF. CDR3 DNA sequence: TGTGCCAGCAGACCACCGGGACTAGCAGGTAATGAGCAGTTCTTC. The chain joins TRBV7-2 to TRBJ2-1; 9 bases align to TRBD2. The V gene's germline CDR1 is SGHTA and CDR2 FQGNSA. V was clipped by 6 bases and J by 7 bases; unmatched bases: 10. The CDR3 spans 15 residues.

The chain is built from TRBV5-1 and TRBJ2-1; D is unclear. The CDR3 spans 13 residues. Trimming pared 5 bases from V and 2 bases from J, leaving 8 bases between. The V gene's germline CDR1 is SGHRS and CDR2 YFSETQ. The CDR3 loop reads CASSLGTYNEQFF. The CDR3 DNA reads as TGCGCCAGCAGTCTCGGTACCTACAATGAGCAGTTCTTC.

The chain has TRBV7-2 and TRBJ1-5; D is undetermined. The CDR3 runs 18 residues. Trimming removed 1 base at V and 1 base at J, with 17 bases between. Germline CDR1 is SGHTA and CDR2 is FQGNSA. This CDR3 reads CASSLGSLSSGSNQPQHF. CDR3 DNA: TGTGCCAGCAGCTTAGGTTCGTTGTCGTCGGGGAGCAATCAGCCCCAGCATTTT.

The chain has TRBV7-8 and TRBJ2-5; D is possibly TRBD1 (6 bases). The length of the CDR3 is 14 residues. CDR1 SGHVS and CDR2 FQNEAQ come from the germline V gene. The V end was cut by 2 bases, the J end by 4 bases, with 11 bases between. The CDR3 DNA reads as TGTGCCAGCAGCTTATTATGGGGGCCAGAGACCCAGTACTTC. Translated: CASSLLWGPETQYF.

In regard to this clone: The sample holds other DNA sequences that translate to the same CDR3. This chain joins TRBV28 and TRBJ1-5; 7 bases align to TRBD1. CDR1 and CDR2 (germline): MDHEN, SYDVKM. V lost 5 bases to trimming and J lost 4 bases; unmatched junction nucleotides: 2. The length of the CDR3 is 13 residues. The DNA for the CDR3 is TGTGCCAGCAGTCGACAGGGAAATCAGCCCCAGCATTTT. Encoded protein: CASSRQGNQPQHF.

The rearrangement joins TRBV11-2 to TRBJ2-3; 12 bases are a match to TRBD2. The CDR3 extends over 17 amino acids. J lost 4 bases, V lost 3 bases, and 8 bases had no gene match. Germline V gives CDR1 SGHAT, CDR2 FQNNGV. The CDR3 bases are TGTGCCAGCAGCTTCGGACTAGCGGGGAGAGGTGCAGATACGCAGTATTTT. It encodes CASSFGLAGRGADTQYF.

This chain joins TRBV30 and TRBJ1-3; 9 bases are shared with TRBD1. CDR1 and CDR2 from the germline V gene are GTSNPN and SVGIG (reference sequence). The CDR3 extends over 13 amino acids. Trimming took 4 bases from V and 4 from J; bases not matched to a gene: 2. The CDR3 region has the DNA TGTGCCTGGAAACAGGGGGCCGGAAACACCATATATTTT. Translated, it gives CAWKQGAGNTIYF.

The chain carries TRBV6-5 and TRBJ1-4, with 8 bases identical to TRBD1. V lost 0 bases to trimming and J lost 10 bases; unmatched junction nucleotides: 4. CDR3 length: 14 amino acids. Germline lookup yields CDR1 MNHEY and CDR2 SVGAGI. The chain's CDR3 is CASSYSSGGGKLFF. In DNA form, the CDR3 reads TGTGCCAGCAGTTACTCCTCAGGGGGCGGAAAACTGTTTTTT.

This rearrangement joins TRBV11-1 to TRBJ1-1; 9 bases match TRBD1. V shed 5 bases and J 4 bases; nucleotides not matched to a gene: 11. The CDR3 length is 16 residues. Germline CDR1 and CDR2: SGHAT and FQDESV (reference sequence). The CDR3 loop is CASSRGPGTGFTEAFF. CDR3 nucleotides: TGTGCCAGCAGCCGAGGTCCCGGGACAGGGTTCACTGAAGCTTTCTTT. The full variable domain, with the rest looked up from reference TRBV11-1 and TRBJ1-1, is EAEVAQSPRYKITEKSQAVAFWCDPISGHATLYWYRQILGQGPELLVQFQDESVVDDSQLPKDRFSAERLKGVDSTLKIQPAELGDSAMYLCASSRGPGTGFTEAFFGQGTRLTVV.

V is TRBV29-1 and J is TRBJ2-1, with 9 bases lining up with TRBD1. The V gene's germline CDR1 is SQVTM and CDR2 ANQGSEA. V dropped 6 bases and J dropped 9; count of bases not matched to a gene: 12. The CDR3 length is 14 residues. DNA of the CDR3: TGCAGCGTCCTGACAGGGGGGTCGGGAGTTGAGCAGTTCTTC. It specifies CSVLTGGSGVEQFF.

The chain combines TRBV4-1 with TRBJ1-2; no firm D call. The CDR3 consists of 15 residues. Germline V CDR1 and CDR2: MGHRA, YSYEKL. Trimming took 0 bases from V and 3 from J, leaving 11 bases between them. In DNA, the CDR3 is TGCGCCAGCAGCCAAGATTTTCAGGCCGACTATGGCTACACCTTC. Protein product: CASSQDFQADYGYTF.

The chain is built from TRBV11-1 and TRBJ1-1, with 9 bases fitting TRBD1. CDR3 length: 15 amino acids. Germline trimming cut 6 bases from V and 1 base from J; bases unmatched to any gene: 6. Germline lookup yields CDR1 SGHAT and CDR2 FQDESV (reference sequence). The CDR3 coding sequence is TGTGCCAGCAGGTCACAGGGGGCCAGGAACACTGAAGCTTTCTTT. Encoded protein: CASRSQGARNTEAFF.

The gene calls are TRBV7-9 and TRBJ1-4; 10 nucleotides match TRBD1. The germline V gene encodes CDR1 SEHNR and CDR2 FQNEAQ (reference sequence). The CDR3 covers 14 residues. V was clipped by 6 bases and J by 8 bases; unmatched bases: 6. CDR3: CASSPGTGEEKLFF. CDR3 sequence (DNA): TGTGCCAGCAGTCCCGGGACAGGGGAAGAAAAACTGTTTTTT.

CDR3 nucleotide sequence: TGTGCCAGCAGCTTAGATTTTGCGGGGGGGCAGTTCTTC. Translated, it gives CASSLDFAGGQFF. The chain carries TRBV7-3 and TRBJ2-1, with 8 positions matching TRBD2. With 2 bases clipped from V and 12 bases from J, the junction kept 6 bases outside the gene matches. The CDR3 spans 13 residues. Per germline, CDR1 SGHTA and CDR2 FQGTGA.